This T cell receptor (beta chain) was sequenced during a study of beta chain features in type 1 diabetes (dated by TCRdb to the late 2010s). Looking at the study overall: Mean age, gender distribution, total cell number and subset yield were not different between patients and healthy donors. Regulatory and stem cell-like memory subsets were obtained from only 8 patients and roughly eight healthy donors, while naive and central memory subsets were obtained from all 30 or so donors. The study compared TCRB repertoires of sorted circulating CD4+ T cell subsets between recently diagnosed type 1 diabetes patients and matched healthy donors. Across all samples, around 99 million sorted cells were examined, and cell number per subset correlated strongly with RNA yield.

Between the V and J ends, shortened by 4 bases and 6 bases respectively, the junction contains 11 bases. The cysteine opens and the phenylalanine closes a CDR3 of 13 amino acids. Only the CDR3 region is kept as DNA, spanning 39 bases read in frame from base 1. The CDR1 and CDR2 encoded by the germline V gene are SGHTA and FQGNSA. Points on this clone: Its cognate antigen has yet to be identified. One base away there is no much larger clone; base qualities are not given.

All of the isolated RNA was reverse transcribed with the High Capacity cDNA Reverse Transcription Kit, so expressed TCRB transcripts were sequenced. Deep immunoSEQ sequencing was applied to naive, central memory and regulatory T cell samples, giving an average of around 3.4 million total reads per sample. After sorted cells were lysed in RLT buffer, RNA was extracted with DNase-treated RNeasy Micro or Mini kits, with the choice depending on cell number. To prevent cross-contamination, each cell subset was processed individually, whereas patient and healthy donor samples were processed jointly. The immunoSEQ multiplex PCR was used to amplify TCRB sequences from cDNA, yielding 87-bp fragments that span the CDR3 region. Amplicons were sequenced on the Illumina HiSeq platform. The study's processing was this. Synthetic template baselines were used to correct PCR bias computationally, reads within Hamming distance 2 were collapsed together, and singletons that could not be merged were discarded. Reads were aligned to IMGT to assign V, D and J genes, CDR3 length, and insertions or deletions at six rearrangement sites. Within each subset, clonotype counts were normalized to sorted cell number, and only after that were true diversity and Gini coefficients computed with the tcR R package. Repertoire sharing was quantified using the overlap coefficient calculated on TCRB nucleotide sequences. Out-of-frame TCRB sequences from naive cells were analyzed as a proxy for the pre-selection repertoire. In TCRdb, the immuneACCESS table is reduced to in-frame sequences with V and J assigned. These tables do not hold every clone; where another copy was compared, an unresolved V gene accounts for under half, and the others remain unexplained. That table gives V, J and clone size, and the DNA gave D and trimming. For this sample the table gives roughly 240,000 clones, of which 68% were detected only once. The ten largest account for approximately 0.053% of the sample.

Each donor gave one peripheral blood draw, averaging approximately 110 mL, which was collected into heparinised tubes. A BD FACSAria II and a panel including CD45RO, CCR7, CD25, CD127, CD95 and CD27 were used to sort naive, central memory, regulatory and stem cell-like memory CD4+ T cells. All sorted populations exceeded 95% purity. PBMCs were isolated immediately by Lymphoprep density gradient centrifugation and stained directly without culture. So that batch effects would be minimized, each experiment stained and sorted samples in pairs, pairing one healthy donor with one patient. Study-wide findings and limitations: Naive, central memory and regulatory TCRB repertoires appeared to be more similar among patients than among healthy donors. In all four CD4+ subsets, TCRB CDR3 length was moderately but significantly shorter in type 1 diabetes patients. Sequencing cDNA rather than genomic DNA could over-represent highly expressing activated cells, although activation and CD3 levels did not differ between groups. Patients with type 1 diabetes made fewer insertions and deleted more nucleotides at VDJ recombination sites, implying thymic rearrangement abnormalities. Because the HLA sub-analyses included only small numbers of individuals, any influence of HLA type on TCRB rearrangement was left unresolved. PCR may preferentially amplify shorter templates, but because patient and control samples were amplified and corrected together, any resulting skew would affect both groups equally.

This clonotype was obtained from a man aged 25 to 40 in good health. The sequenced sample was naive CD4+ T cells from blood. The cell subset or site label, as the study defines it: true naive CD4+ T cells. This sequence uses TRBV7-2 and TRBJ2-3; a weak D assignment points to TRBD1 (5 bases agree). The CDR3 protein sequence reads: CASSSLGQDTQYF. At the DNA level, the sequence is TGTGCCAGCAGCTCCCTGGGGCAGGATACGCAGTATTTT.